This entry features one TCR beta chain sequence. The data are from a study of identical twins. CDR1 and CDR2 (germline): SGHNT, YENEEA. Germline trimming cut 3 bases from V and 6 bases from J; bases unmatched to any gene: 10. This CDR3 region has 16 residues. TCRdb processed the 5' RACE reads anew with MiXCR; each CDR3 protein has one entry. This table has 200,000 or so distinct CDR3 sequences, roughly 15% appearing once. These data are also associated with another study on T cells expressing NK-cell markers.

The rearrangement links TRBV11-3 to TRBJ2-3, with TRBD2 matching 9 bases. The receptor's source is a woman aged 18 to 35 in good health. The sequenced material came from CD8+ T cells sorted from blood. CDR3 loop: CASSFTRGGLGDTQYF. The CDR3 DNA reads TGTGCCAGCAGCTTCACGCGGGGGGGCTTGGGGGATACGCAGTATTTT. Full variable domain (remainder filled in from reference TRBV11-3 and TRBJ2-3): EAGVVQSPRYKIIEKKQPVAFWCNPISGHNTLYWYLQNLGQGPELLIRYENEEAVDDSQLPKDRFSAERLKGVDSTLKIQPAELGDSAVYLCASSFTRGGLGDTQYFGPGTRLTVL.